The 16 T cell receptor beta chains below come from one sample, sequenced in a study of T cells after yellow fever vaccination. Each CDR3 protein is one row after TCRdb ran MiXCR on the 5' RACE reads. In the table there are about 350,000 distinct CDR3 sequences, roughly 10% of which are singletons. Sequencing was performed on PBMCs, taken on the day of the first yellow fever vaccination. The receptors were sampled from a man younger than 30 who received the YFV17D yellow fever vaccine.

This clonotype was counted between two and nine times. As DNA, the CDR3 is TGCAGTGCTAGAGACTCCCGTAGGACAGGGAATGAGCAGTTCTTC. It yields the protein CSARDSRRTGNEQFF. The gene calls are TRBV20-1 and TRBJ2-1; 8 bases line up with TRBD1. The V gene end was trimmed by 0 bases and the J gene end by 7 bases; junction bases not matched to a gene: 8. The CDR3 spans 15 residues. CDR1 and CDR2 from the germline V gene are DFQATT and SNEGSKA (reference sequence).

V usage is TRBV5-6 and J usage is TRBJ2-7, with 9 bases fitting TRBD2. V shed 0 bases, J shed 0 bases, and the junction held 4 bases outside the gene matches. CDR3 length: 16 residues. In germline, CDR1 is SGHDT, CDR2 YYEEEE. This CDR3 reads CASSLAGSGGSYEQYF. CDR3 nucleotides: TGTGCCAGCAGCTTGGCGGGTAGCGGGGGCTCCTACGAGCAGTACTTC.

This clonotype was seen more than once but under ten times. The CDR3 nucleotides read TGTGCCAGCAGCCGGACAGGGGGCGGCGATCAGCCCCAGCATTTT. Amino acids: CASSRTGGGDQPQHF. This sequence joins TRBV6-2 or TRBV6-3 and TRBJ1-5; 11 nucleotides align to TRBD1. Unmatched junction bases numbered 6, after V lost 6 bases and J lost 5 bases. CDR3 length equals 15 residues. CDR1 is MNHEY and CDR2 is SVGEGT in the germline V gene.

This sequence joins TRBV3-1 and TRBJ2-1; the match to TRBD2 covers 9 bases. The J segment lost 7 bases and the V segment lost 1 base, leaving 5 bases of the junction unmatched. Per germline, CDR1 LGHDT and CDR2 YNNKEL (reference sequence). CDR3 length equals 15 residues. CDR3 nucleotide sequence: TGTGCCAGCAGCCAAGGCGGGGGGGCTGGAAATGAGCAGTTCTTC. It specifies CASSQGGGAGNEQFF.

This clonotype was observed a few times. The rearrangement links TRBV29-1 to TRBJ1-2, with D possibly being TRBD1 (6 bases). CDR3 size: 13 residues. V shed 4 bases and J shed 4 bases, with 13 bases lying between them. Germline CDR1 reads SQVTM; CDR2 reads ANQGSEA. This CDR3 is CSVGVGGSYGYTF. The CDR3 DNA sequence: TGCAGCGTTGGGGTAGGGGGTAGCTATGGCTACACCTTC.

This clonotype was seen more than once but under ten times. The CDR3 spells CASSSQAYEQYF. The CDR3 nucleotides are TGCGCCAGCAGCTCCCAAGCCTACGAGCAGTACTTC. This rearrangement joins TRBV5-1 to TRBJ2-7; D not resolved. CDR1 SGHRS and CDR2 YFSETQ come from the germline V gene. V shed 3 bases and J shed 2 bases, with 6 bases lying between them. The CDR3 has 12 residues.

The chain recombines TRBV12-3 or TRBV12-4 with TRBJ2-1; TRBD1 matches at 9 bases. Trimming removed 6 bases from V and 6 bases from J; junction bases left unmatched: 6. The CDR3 covers 14 residues. The CDR3 spells CASRRTGAGNEQFF. The CDR3 DNA follows: TGTGCCAGCAGGAGGACAGGGGCAGGCAATGAGCAGTTCTTC.

This chain joins TRBV2 and TRBJ2-7; tentatively, D is TRBD1 (5 bases). Trimming left V 4 bases short and J 6 bases short, with 13 bases between. The CDR3 contains 13 residues. CDR1 SNHLY and CDR2 FYNNEI come from the germline V gene. CDR3 region: CASSVQLRAEQYF. CDR3 DNA sequence: TGTGCCAGCAGTGTGCAACTCAGGGCCGAGCAGTACTTC.

This clonotype was seen more than once but under ten times. J is TRBJ1-5 and V is TRBV7-6, with D possibly matching TRBD1 (6 bases). The length of the CDR3 is 17 residues. Germline CDR1 SGHVS, CDR2 FNYEAQ. Trimming removed 5 bases from V and 0 bases from J, with 17 bases in between. CDR3 region: CASSPTFGTNSNQPQHF. In nucleotides, the CDR3 is TGTGCCAGCAGCCCTACTTTCGGGACAAATAGCAATCAGCCCCAGCATTTT.

This chain connects TRBV5-5 to TRBJ2-6, with no clear D. Germline CDR1 and CDR2: SGHKS and YYEKEE (reference sequence). The ends were cut back, 3 bases at V and 2 bases at J, with 12 bases in the middle. The CDR3 sequence is 16 residues long. CDR3: CASSSVLDAGANVLTF. The DNA of the CDR3 is TGTGCCAGCAGCTCCGTGCTAGACGCTGGGGCCAACGTCCTGACTTTC.

This chain joins TRBV7-9 and TRBJ2-1; 11 nucleotides line up with TRBD2. In germline, CDR1 is SEHNR, CDR2 FQNEAQ (reference sequence). J gave up 7 bases and V 1 base, and 6 bases lay outside the gene matches. The CDR3 loop spans 16 amino acids. This CDR3 is CASSLVAGGLYNEQFF. The CDR3 DNA sequence: TGTGCCAGCAGCTTAGTAGCGGGGGGGCTTTATAATGAGCAGTTCTTC.

V is TRBV20-1 and J is TRBJ1-1; D possibly corresponds to TRBD1 (5 bases). Deletions cut 0 bases from V and 4 bases from J, with 12 bases between. The CDR3 sequence is 14 residues long. CDR1 and CDR2 from the germline V gene are DFQATT and SNEGSKA (reference sequence). CDR3 in DNA: TGCAGTGCTAGAGATCCCAGGGCGGGCACTGAAGCTTTCTTT. It yields the protein CSARDPRAGTEAFF.

This clonotype occurred a few times. V gene TRBV20-1 combines with J gene TRBJ2-1, with 11 bases fitting TRBD2. CDR1 and CDR2 from the germline V gene are DFQATT and SNEGSKA (reference sequence). The CDR3 consists of 15 residues. Germline trimming cut 1 base from V and 5 bases from J; bases unmatched to any gene: 4. CDR3: CSARGLAGIDNEQFF. The CDR3, as DNA: TGCAGTGCTAGAGGACTAGCGGGGATAGACAATGAGCAGTTCTTC.

The chain is built from TRBV5-1 and TRBJ2-1, with TRBD1 identical over 9 bases. The V and J ends lost 2 bases and 1 base, in that order; junction bases with no gene match: 4. This CDR3 contains 16 residues. The germline V gene encodes CDR1 SGHRS and CDR2 YFSETQ. The CDR3 sequence is CASSLSGQGSYNEQFF. The CDR3 DNA reads TGCGCCAGCAGCTTATCCGGACAGGGGTCCTACAATGAGCAGTTCTTC.

This clonotype showed up just a few times. This sequence joins TRBV18 and TRBJ1-2; D possibly corresponds to TRBD1 (5 bases). From germline, CDR1 is KGHSH and CDR2 LQKENI. V was clipped by 3 bases and J by 2 bases, with 22 bases between them. This CDR3 is 18 amino acids long. CDR3 DNA: TGTGCCAGCTCACCTCGGAAGGCTGCAAGACGGGACAACTATGGCTACACCTTC. Translating gives CASSPRKAARRDNYGYTF.

The chain uses TRBV25-1 and TRBJ2-3; D is unclear. The CDR3 length is 14 residues. Trimming shortened V by 8 bases and J by 3 bases, and 15 bases separated the two germline ends. Germline V gene sequence: CDR1 MGHDK, CDR2 SYGVNS. The CDR3 bases are TGTGCCAGCGGCCCCCCAGGCCGAACAGATACGCAGTATTTT. Translating gives CASGPPGRTDTQYF.